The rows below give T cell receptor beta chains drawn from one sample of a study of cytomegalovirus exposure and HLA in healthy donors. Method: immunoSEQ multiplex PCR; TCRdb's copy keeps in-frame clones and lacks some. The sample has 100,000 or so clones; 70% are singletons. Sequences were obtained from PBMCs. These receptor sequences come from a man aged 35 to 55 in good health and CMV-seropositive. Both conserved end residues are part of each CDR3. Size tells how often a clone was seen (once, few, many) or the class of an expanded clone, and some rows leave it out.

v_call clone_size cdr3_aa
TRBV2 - CASTLPGALGHHVTNEQFF
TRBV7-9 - CASSLVREPGANVLTF
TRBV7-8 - CASSSLGGEVQPQHF
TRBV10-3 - CAVSESDMGGTEAFF
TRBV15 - CATSRDGQSSYEQYF
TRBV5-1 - CASSPPPGQGSEAFF
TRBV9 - CASSVAYLPTSERGNEQFF
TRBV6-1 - CASSERNRNTEAFF
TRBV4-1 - CASSQGLAGVMETQYF
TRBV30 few CAWRDRGTGELFF
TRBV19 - CASTLGRYDGYTF
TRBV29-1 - CSVEGTGALTEAFF
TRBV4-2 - CASSHQREGHEQFF
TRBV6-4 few CASSDWWREGRGNNEQFF
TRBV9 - CASSSSGSGTDTQYF
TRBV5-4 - CASSFGGGGQPQHF
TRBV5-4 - CASSLAGGPGNEQFF
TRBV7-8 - CASSKRGQGNTIYF
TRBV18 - CASSPPSGRGNEQFF
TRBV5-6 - CASSLGLGQVSYEQYF
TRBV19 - CASSKKRERTYEQYF
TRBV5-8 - CASSFGTSGSTDTQYF
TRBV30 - CAWSVRGGEQFF
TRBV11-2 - CASSLVPREGRTGELFF
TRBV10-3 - CAIRPASGGSVGTGELFF
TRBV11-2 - CASSLVPQGLSSYEQYF
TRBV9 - CASSVDPSGHSHTEAFF
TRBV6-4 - CATRQGETQYF
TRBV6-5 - CASSYSFGGRSVEQYF
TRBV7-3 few CASSKTAGEGTGELFF
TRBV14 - CASSPTGTGGKHF
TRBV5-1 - CASSWNRGVGGYTF
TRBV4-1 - CASSQGLGVGDTQYF
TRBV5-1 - CASSSGLVTDTQYF
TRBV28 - CASSSGQSNEKLFF